Sequencing of this TCR beta chain was carried out in a study of response to subunit inactivated influenza vaccine. TCRdb processed the RT-PCR reads anew with MiXCR; each CDR3 protein has one entry. The sample carries more than 550,000 distinct CDR3 sequences, roughly 12% recorded once. V was pared by 4 bases and J by 7 bases, with 14 bases between. This CDR3 comprises 14 residues. The germline V gene encodes CDR1 SEHNR and CDR2 FQNEAQ (reference sequence). This clonotype has at least ten counts. In addition, the sample was reused for a study of T cells expressing NK-cell markers. That source notes: Researchers built TCR beta cDNA using 5'RACE template switching with UMIs. It was sorted CD3+CD56-NKG2C+, CD3+CD56+NKG2C- and CD3+CD56+NKG2C+ T cells that provided the TCR beta repertoires. Sorting was restricted to alpha-beta TCR T cells by an anti-gamma-delta TCR antibody in several experiments. Four donors' CD3+CD56-NKG2C+ cells were dominated by the same clonotypes. Whether expanded NKG2C-expressing T cell clones recognize HCMV is unknown.

The sequence derives from a man in his fifties or sixties who received an inactivated influenza vaccine. The chain links TRBV7-9 to TRBJ2-1; D may be TRBD1 (6 bases). Specimen: PBMCs from blood, collected on the day of vaccination. CDR3 DNA: TGTGCCAGCAGCTCCGCCCTAACAGGGAATGAGCAGTTCTTC. As protein: CASSSALTGNEQFF. Complete variable domain (other parts from reference TRBV7-9 and TRBJ2-1): DTGVSQNPRHKITKRGQNVTFRCDPISEHNRLYWYRQTLGQGPEFLTYFQNEAQLEKSRLLSDRFSAERPKGSFSTLEIQRTEQGDSAMYLCASSSALTGNEQFFGPGTRLTVL.